This record looks at one T cell receptor beta chain sequence and its context. Its antigen is still unknown. The time point denotes: week 3, after first cycle of checkpoint inhibitor. One draw preceded checkpoint blockade; another followed its first cycle at week 3. Each bulk PBMC sample had roughly 400 ng DNA loaded. Profiled with immunoSEQ multiplex PCR; TCRdb holds only in-frame clones, not every one. In the table there are more than 12,000 clones, about 94% of which are singletons. This sample stems from a study of blood T cell dynamics during melanoma immunotherapy. Study in general: First-line therapy was either pembrolizumab or nivolumab with ipilimumab for metastatic melanoma.

The study, taken as a whole, reports: The study could not tell melanoma-specific clones from general immune activation.

There are 17 residues in the CDR3. Germline CDR1 reads GTSNPN; CDR2 reads SVGIG (reference sequence). Trimming took 7 bases from V and 4 from J; bases not matched to a gene: 15. The TCR sequence derives from a human donor with melanoma. The starting material was blood, obtained from a patient treated with checkpoint blockade. The chain couples TRBV30 to TRBJ2-7; the match to TRBD2 covers 14 bases. CDR3 region: CASQPGTSGSRHYEQYF. In DNA, the CDR3 is TGTGCCTCCCAACCCGGGACTAGCGGGAGTCGTCATTACGAGCAGTACTTC. The full variable domain, with the rest looked up from reference TRBV30 and TRBJ2-7, is SQTIHQWPATLVQPVGSPLSLECTVEGTSNPNLYWYRQAAGRGLQLLFYSVGIGQISSEVPQNLSASRPQDRQFILSSKKLLLSDSGFYLCASQPGTSGSRHYEQYFGPGTRLTVT.